This T cell receptor beta chain was captured by sequencing in a study of identical twins. A single record per CDR3 protein comes from TCRdb applying MiXCR to the 5' RACE reads. The table has 1,800,000 or so distinct CDR3 sequences, roughly a third seen once. The CDR3 has 15 residues. CDR1 SGHTA and CDR2 FQGNSA come from the germline V gene. The germline V and J ends were trimmed by 4 bases and 6 bases, with 16 bases remaining between them. The source of this sequence is a newborn girl in good health. This rearrangement joins TRBV7-2 to TRBJ1-5; a weak D match, TRBD1 (6 bases). The sequenced sample consisted of cord blood. CDR3 sequence reads: CASSSTGIQGQPQHF. DNA for the CDR3: TGTGCCAGCAGCTCAACAGGGATTCAAGGTCAGCCCCAGCATTTT.